This T cell receptor beta chain appears in the sequencing data of a study of technical replicates of blood from several donors. Clones were sequenced by immunoSEQ multiplex PCR, and TCRdb holds only the in-frame ones, with some missing. The data contain 75,000 to 85,000 clones, approximately 95% of them seen just once; the ten biggest clones take up about 0.37%. Sequenced: T cells isolated from PBMCs. The receptor comes from a human donor in good health.

In nucleotides, the CDR3 is TGCGCCAGCAGTCCTGGACATTTCGATGAAAAACTGTTTTTT. This encodes CASSPGHFDEKLFF. The chain combines TRBV10-1 with TRBJ1-4, with a weak D call TRBD1 (5 bases). Trimming removed 5 bases at V and 6 bases at J, with 13 bases between. CDR1 WNHNN and CDR2 SYGVQD come from the germline V gene (reference sequence). The CDR3 spans 14 residues.